These 24 T cell receptor beta chains originate from one sample sequenced in a study of T cells in Graves' hyperthyroidism and ophthalmopathy. Authors of the study amplified TCR beta CDR3 regions from RNA transcripts. TCR CDR3 underwent first-round RT-PCR with the HTBI primer set. TCRdb processed the multiplex PCR reads anew with MiXCR; each CDR3 protein has one entry. The data hold around 420,000 distinct CDR3 sequences, with roughly an eighth observed a single time. What was sequenced was blood. All receptors come from a woman aged 18-29 years with Graves' hyperthyroidism.

This chain connects TRBV6-5 to TRBJ2-7; D perhaps matches TRBD1 (5 bases). Germline values: CDR1 MNHEY, CDR2 SVGAGI. CDR3 size: 14 residues. V was clipped by 2 bases and J by 2 bases, with 10 bases between them. The CDR3 coding sequence is TGTGCCAGCAGTTACAGGGGTCCAACCTACGAGCAGTACTTC. Translated, it gives CASSYRGPTYEQYF.

This clonotype was seen ten or more times. The chain links TRBV29-1 to TRBJ2-6, with D possibly matching TRBD1 (6 bases). The CDR3 spans 13 residues. The germline V and J ends were trimmed by 6 bases and 2 bases, with 8 bases remaining between them. Germline V gene data show CDR1 as SQVTM and CDR2 as ANQGSEA. The CDR3 DNA is TGCAGCGTGAAGGGGGCTGGGGCCAACGTCCTGACTTTC. Amino acid sequence: CSVKGAGANVLTF.

V gene TRBV29-1 combines with J gene TRBJ1-4, with D possibly matching TRBD1 (5 bases). This CDR3 is 14 amino acids long. Trimming cost V 3 bases and J 0 bases, with 8 bases left between them. CDR1 and CDR2 from the germline V gene are SQVTM and ANQGSEA. The CDR3 here is CSVDTGSTNEKLFF. DNA of the CDR3: TGCAGCGTTGATACAGGATCAACTAATGAAAAACTGTTTTTT.

The chain recombines TRBV29-1 with TRBJ1-3; D not certain. With 7 bases removed from V and 0 bases from J, the gap between germline ends came to 4 bases. The CDR3 is 11 amino acids. Germline values: CDR1 SQVTM, CDR2 ANQGSEA. CDR3 residues: CSGYSGNTIYF. CDR3 nucleotide sequence: TGCAGCGGTTACTCTGGAAACACCATATATTTT.

CDR3 in DNA: TGTGCCAGCAGCCAGCCGACAGTAACAGGGAACACCATATATTTT. Protein product: CASSQPTVTGNTIYF. The V gene is TRBV5-6, the J gene TRBJ1-3; a possible D gene is TRBD1 (6 bases). V shed 4 bases and J shed 7 bases, with 18 bases lying between them. This CDR3 has 15 amino acids. Germline CDR1 reads SGHDT; CDR2 reads YYEEEE.

The chain combines TRBV4-1 with TRBJ1-6; D not certain. Germline-derived CDR1 and CDR2 are MGHRA and YSYEKL. The germline V and J ends were trimmed by 0 bases and 5 bases, with 14 bases remaining between them. This CDR3 region has 17 residues. Written as DNA, the CDR3 is TGCGCCAGCAGCCAAGATCCGGGGAGAATAAATAATTCACCCCTCCACTTT. Its protein is CASSQDPGRINNSPLHF.

In this sample, this clonotype turned up a few times. This rearrangement joins TRBV7-8 to TRBJ2-7; the match to TRBD2 covers 7 bases. The CDR3 runs to 14 residues. After removal of 1 base from V and 3 bases from J, the junction contained 3 bases not matched to a gene. Germline CDR1 is SGHVS and CDR2 is FQNEAQ. The CDR3 loop reads CASSLVPSGYEQYF. Here the CDR3 DNA reads TGTGCCAGCAGCTTAGTTCCTAGCGGCTACGAGCAGTACTTC. The entire variable domain, with the rest obtained from reference TRBV7-8 and TRBJ2-7, is as follows: GAGVSQSPRYKVAKRGQDVALRCDPISGHVSLFWYQQALGQGPEFLTYFQNEAQLDKSGLPSDRFFAERPEGSVSTLKIQRTQQEDSAVYLCASSLVPSGYEQYFGPGTRLTVT.

In this sample, this clonotype turned up many times. This chain joins TRBV30 and TRBJ2-6, with D possibly being TRBD1 or TRBD2 (6 bases each). Trimming cost V 0 bases and J 4 bases, with 10 bases left between them. The germline gives CDR1 GTSNPN, CDR2 SVGIG (reference sequence). CDR3 length equals 15 residues. CDR3 nucleotide sequence: TGTGCCTGGAGTGTACGGGGGCCGGGGGCCAACGTCCTGACTTTC. Its protein product is CAWSVRGPGANVLTF.

This clonotype was detected ten times or more. The chain carries TRBV6-1 and TRBJ2-7; 8 bases fit TRBD1. Germline lookup yields CDR1 MNHNS and CDR2 SASEGT. This CDR3 region has 14 residues. Trimming cost V 3 bases and J 6 bases; bases outside gene matches: 7. The CDR3 sequence is CASSEDRVLVEQYF. DNA for the CDR3: TGTGCCAGCAGTGAGGACAGGGTGCTAGTCGAGCAGTACTTC.

The chain uses TRBV19 and TRBJ2-1, with D perhaps TRBD1 (7 bases). V shed 3 bases and J shed 2 bases, with 14 bases lying between them. The CDR3 covers 16 residues. Germline V gene lookup returns CDR1 LNHDA and CDR2 SQIVND (reference sequence). The CDR3 reads CASSIAGGGPYNEQFF. DNA for the CDR3: TGTGCCAGTAGTATCGCTGGAGGGGGCCCCTACAATGAGCAGTTCTTC.

This clonotype was observed a few times. The chain carries TRBV28 and TRBJ1-2; 7 nucleotides line up with TRBD1. The CDR3 spans 13 residues. With V trimmed by 5 bases and J by 9 bases, 9 bases remained unmatched. Germline-derived CDR1 and CDR2 are MDHEN and SYDVKM. DNA for the CDR3: TGTGCCAGCAGTCTGAGACAGGGAAGGAGCTACACCTTC. It codes for CASSLRQGRSYTF.

This clonotype was seen many times. V gene TRBV2 combines with J gene TRBJ2-7; TRBD1 matches at 7 bases. V lost 5 bases and J lost 1; bases outside the gene matches: 8. The CDR3 is 15 residues long. The V gene's germline CDR1 is SNHLY and CDR2 FYNNEI. In nucleotides, the CDR3 is TGTGCCAGCAGTATATCTGGGACAGTTTCCTACGAGCAGTACTTC. Translating it yields CASSISGTVSYEQYF.

This clonotype was detected many times. This chain joins TRBV28 and TRBJ2-2, with 11 nucleotides matching TRBD2. With V trimmed by 6 bases and J by 7 bases, 10 bases remained unmatched. Germline CDR1 reads MDHEN; CDR2 reads SYDVKM. This CDR3 is built from 16 residues. As DNA, the CDR3 is TGTGCCAGCAGCACTACTAGCGGGAGTCGTAGCGGGGAGCTGTTTTTT. It yields the protein CASSTTSGSRSGELFF.

This clonotype was observed many times. V usage is TRBV20-1 and J usage is TRBJ2-5, with 10 bases aligning to TRBD2. Germline trimming cut 5 bases from V and 12 bases from J; bases unmatched to any gene: 12. The germline CDR1 and CDR2 sequences are DFQATT and SNEGSKA (reference sequence). The CDR3 length is 13 residues. The CDR3 DNA is TGCAGTGCTCCCGCTTCTCTAGCGGGAGTTGAGTACTTC. Protein: CSAPASLAGVEYF.

This clonotype was picked up a small number of times. The V gene is TRBV3-1, the J gene TRBJ1-2; D is possibly TRBD1 (6 bases). With 4 bases removed from V and 5 bases from J, the gap between germline ends came to 14 bases. The CDR3 is 14 residues long. The germline CDR1 and CDR2 sequences are LGHDT and YNNKEL (reference sequence). The CDR3 DNA reads TGTGCCAGCAGCCCTACTACAGGGCTTTATGGCTACACCTTC. Amino acids: CASSPTTGLYGYTF.

This sequence joins TRBV28 and TRBJ1-4; no definite D call. V was clipped by 4 bases and J by 0 bases, with 18 bases between them. Germline CDR1 and CDR2: MDHEN and SYDVKM. The CDR3 runs 18 residues. CDR3 in DNA: TGTGCCAGCAGTTCGAACGCCCCGGAGGGTGCAACTAATGAAAAACTGTTTTTT. Protein sequence: CASSSNAPEGATNEKLFF.

This clonotype was recorded at least ten times. The chain couples TRBV28 to TRBJ1-1; 7 bases align to TRBD1. After removal of 6 bases from V and 0 bases from J, the junction contained 7 bases not matched to a gene. The CDR3 contains 15 residues. Germline V lookup: CDR1 MDHEN, CDR2 SYDVKM. The CDR3 spells CASRYLRGMNTEAFF. The CDR3 bases are TGTGCCAGCAGATATCTCAGGGGGATGAACACTGAAGCTTTCTTT.

The table lists this clonotype with many counts. The J gene is TRBJ2-3, the V gene TRBV27, with D hard to call. This CDR3 is built from 17 residues. Germline V gene lookup returns CDR1 MNHEY and CDR2 SMNVEV (reference sequence). V lost 6 bases and J 2 bases, leaving 21 bases between the germline ends. DNA for the CDR3: TGTGCCAGCAGCCCGAACAAAGCACCTCAGGACACAGATACGCAGTATTTT. As protein: CASSPNKAPQDTDTQYF.

This sequence joins TRBV20-1 and TRBJ1-1; D possibly corresponds to TRBD1 (5 bases). The length of the CDR3 is 16 residues. Germline V gene lookup returns CDR1 DFQATT and CDR2 SNEGSKA (reference sequence). CDR3 protein: CSVEFKGSTWGTEAFF. The CDR3 DNA sequence: TGCAGCGTTGAATTTAAGGGGTCCACCTGGGGCACTGAAGCTTTCTTT.

As to this clonotype: Just one base apart from a much larger clone, this may be a read error. This chain connects TRBV4-1 to TRBJ2-3, with D hard to call. The V end lost 4 bases, the J end lost 0 bases, and 14 bases lay between the germline ends. Germline CDR1 MGHRA, CDR2 YSYEKL. There are 16 residues in the CDR3. This CDR3 is CASSPPSSLSTDTQYF. The CDR3 nucleotides read TGCGCCAGCAGCCCGCCTTCCTCCCTTAGCACAGATACGCAGTATTTT.

This chain joins TRBV29-1 and TRBJ2-2; unclear D gene. Trimming removed 6 bases from V and 5 bases from J, with 10 bases in between. Germline V gene data show CDR1 as SQVTM and CDR2 as ANQGSEA. The CDR3 is made up of 12 amino acids. The DNA of the CDR3 is TGCAGCGTCCCAGTCGTAACCGGGGAGCTGTTTTTT. Protein product: CSVPVVTGELFF.

This clonotype showed up just a few times. The rearrangement links TRBV18 to TRBJ1-5; 8 bases align to TRBD1. CDR3 length: 15 amino acids. The germline gives CDR1 KGHSH, CDR2 LQKENI. Losses at the gene ends were 5 bases for V and 6 bases for J; bases not matched to a gene: 9. CDR3 residues: CASSSGTGQFQPQHF. The CDR3 DNA sequence: TGTGCCAGCTCATCCGGGACAGGACAATTTCAGCCCCAGCATTTT.

This clonotype occurred many times. The CDR3 loop reads CSVLAESLYYNEQFF. Written as DNA, the CDR3 is TGCAGCGTGCTAGCGGAAAGCTTATACTACAATGAGCAGTTCTTC. The rearrangement links TRBV29-1 to TRBJ2-1, with TRBD2 matching over 7 bases. J was trimmed by 3 bases and V by 6 bases; bases with no gene match: 11. Germline CDR1 is SQVTM and CDR2 is ANQGSEA. The CDR3 sequence is 15 residues long.

This clonotype was seen repeatedly, ten times or more. The gene calls are TRBV7-8 and TRBJ2-7; D might be TRBD2 (5 bases). From germline, CDR1 is SGHVS and CDR2 FQNEAQ. The V end was cut by 3 bases, the J end by 7 bases, with 13 bases between. This CDR3 has 13 residues. The CDR3 nucleotides read TGTGCCAGCAGCTTCGGCAGGACTGCGGAGCAGTACTTC. It yields the protein CASSFGRTAEQYF. The full variable domain, with the rest looked up from reference TRBV7-8 and TRBJ2-7, is GAGVSQSPRYKVAKRGQDVALRCDPISGHVSLFWYQQALGQGPEFLTYFQNEAQLDKSGLPSDRFFAERPEGSVSTLKIQRTQQEDSAVYLCASSFGRTAEQYFGPGTRLTVT.